The 2 T cell receptor beta chains in this list originate from one sample, sequenced in a study of blood T cell repertoires in COVID-19. The table came from immunoSEQ multiplex PCR; TCRdb's copy has only in-frame clones and leaves some out. Of some 250,000 clones in the sample, roughly 83% were seen once. Sequencing was done on a sample of peripheral blood. These receptors all come from a man aged 35-49 years with acute or convalescent COVID-19.

This clone has only a few counts. In DNA, the CDR3 is TGTGCCAGCAGTGGACAGGGGGCCTCGGGGACCCAGTACTTC. Translated, it gives CASSGQGASGTQYF. V is TRBV2 and J is TRBJ2-5; TRBD1 matches 10 bases. The germline CDR1 and CDR2 sequences are SNHLY and FYNNEI. V was pared by 4 bases and J by 7 bases, with 6 bases of the junction left unmatched. The CDR3 consists of 14 residues.

The chain employs TRBV6-5 and TRBJ2-7; no definite D call. V lost 2 bases to trimming and J lost 4 bases, with 9 bases between them. The CDR3 length is 13 residues. Germline V gene sequence: CDR1 MNHEY, CDR2 SVGAGI. CDR3 amino acids: CASSYQVAYEQYF. DNA of the CDR3: TGTGCCAGCAGTTACCAGGTGGCTTACGAGCAGTACTTC.